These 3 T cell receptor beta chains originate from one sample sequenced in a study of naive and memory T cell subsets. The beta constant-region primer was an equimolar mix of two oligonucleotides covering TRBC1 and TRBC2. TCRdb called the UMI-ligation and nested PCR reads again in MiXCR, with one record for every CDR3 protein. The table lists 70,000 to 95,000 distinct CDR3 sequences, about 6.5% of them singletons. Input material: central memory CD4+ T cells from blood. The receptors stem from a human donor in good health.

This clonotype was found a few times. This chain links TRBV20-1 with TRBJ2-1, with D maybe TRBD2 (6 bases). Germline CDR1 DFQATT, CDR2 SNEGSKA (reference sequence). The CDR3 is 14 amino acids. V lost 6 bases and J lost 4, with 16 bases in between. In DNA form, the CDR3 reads TGCAGTGCACGGGACTGGGGTGGGTACAATGAGCAGTTCTTC. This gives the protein CSARDWGGYNEQFF.

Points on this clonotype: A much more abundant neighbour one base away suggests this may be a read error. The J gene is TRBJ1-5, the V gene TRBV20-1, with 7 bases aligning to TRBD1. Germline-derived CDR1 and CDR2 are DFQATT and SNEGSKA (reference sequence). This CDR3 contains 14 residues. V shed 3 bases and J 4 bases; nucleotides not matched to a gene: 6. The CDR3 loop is CSARPQGQNQPQHF. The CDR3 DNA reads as TGCAGTGCTAGGCCCCAGGGACAGAATCAGCCCCAGCATTTT.

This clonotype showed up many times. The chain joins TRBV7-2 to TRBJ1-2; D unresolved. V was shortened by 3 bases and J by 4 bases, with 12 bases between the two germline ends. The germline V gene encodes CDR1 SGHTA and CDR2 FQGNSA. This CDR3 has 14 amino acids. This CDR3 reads CASSFGSTGYGYTF. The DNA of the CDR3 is TGTGCCAGCAGCTTCGGCTCCACGGGCTATGGCTACACCTTC.